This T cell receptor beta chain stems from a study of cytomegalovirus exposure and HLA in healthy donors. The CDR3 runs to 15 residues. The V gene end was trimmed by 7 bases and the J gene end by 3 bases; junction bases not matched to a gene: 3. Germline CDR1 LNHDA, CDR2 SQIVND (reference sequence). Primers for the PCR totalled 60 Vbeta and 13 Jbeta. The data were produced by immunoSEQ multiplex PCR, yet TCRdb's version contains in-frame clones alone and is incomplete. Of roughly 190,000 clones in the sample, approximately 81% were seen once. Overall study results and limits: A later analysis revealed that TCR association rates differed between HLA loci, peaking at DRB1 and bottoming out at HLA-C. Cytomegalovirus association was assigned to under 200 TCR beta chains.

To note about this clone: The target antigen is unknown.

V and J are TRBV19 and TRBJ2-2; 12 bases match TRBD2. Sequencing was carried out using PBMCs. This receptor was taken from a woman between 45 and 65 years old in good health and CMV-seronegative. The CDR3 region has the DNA TGTGCCAGTACCCGACTAGCGGGGGACACCGGGGAGCTGTTTTTT. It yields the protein CASTRLAGDTGELFF.